The sequence of this TCR beta chain was determined in a study of early T cells in non-severe SARS-CoV-2 infection. The library protocol tagged individual cDNA molecules with unique molecular identifiers. Each CDR3 protein is one row after TCRdb ran MiXCR on the 5' RACE reads. The sample comprises about 61,000 distinct CDR3 sequences, 10% to 13% of which are singletons, and under 2% rests with the top ten. This clonotype has a count of ten or more. The specimen was whole blood. This receptor was taken from an adult who was a healthcare worker with PCR-confirmed SARS-CoV-2 infection or an uninfected control (not recorded which).

The DNA for the CDR3 is TGTGCCAGCAGCTTTGGGGGGAGACAGGGACGAGAAAAACTGTTTTTT. It specifies CASSFGGRQGREKLFF. The V gene is TRBV7-9, the J gene TRBJ1-4; 7 nucleotides agree with TRBD1. CDR1 and CDR2 from the germline V gene are SEHNR and FQNEAQ (reference sequence). This CDR3 is built from 16 residues. The ends lost 3 bases at V and 8 bases at J; junction bases unmatched: 12.